This TCR beta chain was profiled in a study of control samples from healthy donors and cancer patients. About this clone itself: This specimen includes other DNA sequences encoding the same CDR3.

The method was immunoSEQ multiplex PCR; TCRdb's version includes in-frame clones alone and lacks a portion of them. The sample has 100,000 to 150,000 clones; about nine tenths are singletons. Germline values: CDR1 GTSNPN, CDR2 SVGIG (reference sequence). Trimming left V 0 bases short and J 1 base short, with 10 bases between. The CDR3 contains 16 residues. The sequenced material came from blood. The clonotype comes from a man aged 35-49 years in good health. The chain is built from TRBV30 and TRBJ1-6; D perhaps matches TRBD1 (5 bases). CDR3 in DNA: TGTGCCTGGAGTGTAAGTCAGGGATCCTATAATTCACCCCTCCACTTT. Protein sequence: CAWSVSQGSYNSPLHF.